This T cell receptor beta chain originates from a study of B cell selection in AIRE deficiency. Study-level findings and limits: Roughly 31% of healthy-shared Treg sequences were found among patient Tconv cells.

Libraries were prepared by immunoSEQ multiplex PCR; TCRdb keeps only in-frame clonotypes and omits some of them. The sample holds roughly 23,000 clones, roughly 97% seen once. V was cut by 4 bases and J by 0 bases, with 13 bases left in between. The CDR3 length is 16 residues. CDR1 SGHNT and CDR2 YYREEE come from the germline V gene (reference sequence). Sorting defined conventional CD4 T cells as CD4+CD127+. A word on this clone: What it binds is not known.

V is TRBV5-4 and J is TRBJ2-2; weak D call: TRBD2 (5 bases). The receptor's source is a human donor with AIRE deficiency. Source material: conventional CD4+ T cells sorted from PBMCs. In DNA form, the CDR3 reads TGTGCCAGCAGCCCCGGACTTAACGCGAACACCGGGGAGCTGTTTTTT. This codes for CASSPGLNANTGELFF.